These 7 T cell receptor beta chains originate from one sample sequenced in a study of T cell responses to AZD1222 COVID-19 vaccine (dated by TCRdb to the early 2020s). Taken with the paper, the label for time point translates to: about 28 days (+/-7) after the second vaccine dose. The library was produced with the immunoSEQ multiplex PCR assay. TCRdb re-hosts the immuneACCESS table, in-frame sequences only. Its copies lack some clones; in the studies checked, an unresolved V gene accounts for under half of them, and the cause for the rest is not known. A total of 250,000 to 300,000 clones appear in this sample, 90% to 95% of them only once. The top ten clonotypes cover around 0.58% of the sample. The material was peripheral blood, obtained 28 days after the second AZD1222 dose. The receptor source for this set is an adult who received the AZD1222 COVID-19 vaccine.

The chain employs TRBV7-2 and TRBJ2-5; D may be TRBD1 or TRBD2 (6 bases each). The V end was cut by 4 bases, the J end by 7 bases, with 16 bases between. CDR3 length: 14 residues. The germline CDR1 and CDR2 sequences are SGHTA and FQGNSA. Here the CDR3 DNA reads TGTGCCAGCAGCTCCCGGGCCGGGGGCACGACCCAGTACTTC. Amino acids: CASSSRAGGTTQYF.

The CDR3 nucleotides read TGTGCCAGCAGCCAAGTCGGGGGACCCTCCTACGAGCAGTACTTC. It encodes CASSQVGGPSYEQYF. The chain couples TRBV3-1 (or the pseudogene TRBV3-2) to TRBJ2-7; TRBD2 is a possible D gene (6 bases). This CDR3 has 15 residues. V lost 1 base and J lost 0, with 10 bases in between. The germline gives CDR1 LGHDT, CDR2 YNNKEL (reference sequence).

V and J are TRBV3-1 (or the pseudogene TRBV3-2) and TRBJ2-3, with TRBD1 matching over 8 bases. The CDR3 is 14 amino acids. The junction had 8 bases not matched to a gene; V was cut back by 6 bases and J by 6 bases. In germline, CDR1 is LGHDT, CDR2 YNNKEL (reference sequence). The CDR3: CASRSFGQGDTQYF. Here the CDR3 DNA reads TGTGCCAGCAGATCATTCGGACAGGGCGATACGCAGTATTTT.

J is TRBJ1-6 and V is TRBV19; no clear D gene. Germline V gives CDR1 LNHDA, CDR2 SQIVND (reference sequence). This CDR3 has 12 amino acids. The V and J ends lost 5 bases and 8 bases respectively, with 7 bases between them. The CDR3 sequence: CASSDRYSPLHF. The CDR3 DNA is TGTGCCAGTAGTGACCGTTATTCACCCCTCCACTTT.

The chain links TRBV6-5 to TRBJ2-6, with a possible D match to TRBD2 (6 bases). CDR3 length: 15 residues. V dropped 6 bases and J dropped 2 bases, with 11 bases sitting between them. Germline-derived CDR1 and CDR2 are MNHEY and SVGAGI. The CDR3 nucleotides read TGTGCCAGCAGCCCCGGGGGTGCTGGGGCCAACGTCCTGACTTTC. As protein: CASSPGGAGANVLTF.

The genes are TRBV2 and TRBJ2-7; 7 nucleotides line up with TRBD2. V lost 6 bases and J lost 3; bases outside the gene matches: 2. Germline values: CDR1 SNHLY, CDR2 FYNNEI. The CDR3 extends over 12 amino acids. As DNA, the CDR3 is TGTGCCAGCAGATGGGGGGGCTACGAGCAGTACTTC. Its protein is CASRWGGYEQYF.

The gene calls are TRBV28 and TRBJ2-7; 10 nucleotides align to TRBD1. This CDR3 comprises 17 residues. Germline lookup yields CDR1 MDHEN and CDR2 SYDVKM. Trimming at V came to 5 bases and at J to 3 bases, leaving 13 bases not matched to a gene. CDR3 nucleotides: TGTGCCAGCAGTCCCCCCCCCGGGACAGGGGACCTCTACGAGCAGTACTTC. Residues: CASSPPPGTGDLYEQYF. Looking up the rest from reference TRBV28 and TRBJ2-7 gives the full variable domain: DVKVTQSSRYLVKRTGEKVFLECVQDMDHENMFWYRQDPGLGLRLIYFSYDVKMKEKGDIPEGYSVSREKKERFSLILESASTNQTSMYLCASSPPPGTGDLYEQYFGPGTRLTVT.